The rows below give T cell receptor beta chains drawn from one sample of a study of T cells in Graves' hyperthyroidism and ophthalmopathy. TCRdb recomputed calls from the multiplex PCR reads with MiXCR, one row per CDR3 protein. Of roughly 700,000 distinct CDR3 sequences in the sample, roughly 15% are singletons; the top ten hold roughly a tenth. Sequences were obtained from blood. These receptors were obtained from a woman under 30 with Graves' hyperthyroidism. Each CDR3 is given with its conserved first and last residue.

TRBJ1-4,TRBV6-9,CASSYVYSWDEKLFF
TRBJ2-7,TRBV20-1,CSAEPSGANYEQYF
TRBJ2-3,TRBV19,CASSIGWTSGNTQYF
TRBJ2-7,TRBV7-9,CASSLSLQGRSYEQYF
TRBJ2-6,TRBV4-3,CASSQETGLRANVLTF
TRBJ2-3,TRBV28,CAGGRQGRGTDTQYF
TRBJ2-7,TRBV5-1,CASSWGRGEQYF
TRBJ2-6,TRBV4-1,CASSPNGLAGLSGANVLTF
TRBJ2-7,TRBV11-2,CASSLVAGWYEQYF
TRBJ1-2,TRBV20-1,CSARGTGWRDGYTF
TRBJ2-7,TRBV4-1,CASSFRASASSYEQYF
TRBJ2-1,TRBV6-1,CASREGGSGSNKQFF
TRBJ2-6,TRBV9,CASSVRESGANVLTF
TRBJ2-1,TRBV7-2,CASSPREVREQFF
TRBJ1-1,TRBV19,CASSNRMTGANTEAFF
TRBJ2-5,TRBV7-8,CASSLARVQKGETQYF
TRBJ2-1,TRBV6-1,CASSMTGGFDEQFF
TRBJ2-1,TRBV13,CASSLYTSGWDEQFF
TRBJ2-6,TRBV13,CASSTGTGDSGANVLTF
TRBJ2-7,TRBV5-4,CASSPGTSNGEQYF
TRBJ1-5,TRBV19,CASSTGGKQPQHF
TRBJ2-7,TRBV10-3,CAISDPSTTGSSYEQYF
TRBJ2-1,TRBV7-2,CASSLGPETAYNEQFF
TRBJ1-5,TRBV19,CASTPDRGRGNQPQHF
TRBJ2-7,TRBV28,CASSTQGRRNYEQYF
TRBJ2-3,TRBV5-1,CASSLAGTSGSLDTQYF
TRBJ1-4,TRBV7-9,CASSFAGTGFKANEKLFF
TRBJ2-1,TRBV6-1,CASSWDRGYNEQFF
TRBJ2-3,TRBV9,CASSVYDHQRDTQYF
TRBJ2-7,TRBV11-3,CASSLKDEQYF
TRBJ2-7,TRBV6-1,CAIAARPGASYEQYF
TRBJ1-4,TRBV30,CAWSPSPGQGDEKLFF
TRBJ2-5,TRBV25-1,CASSEFRGWGETQYF
TRBJ1-2,TRBV2,CASSEPDSYGYTF
TRBJ2-5,TRBV7-8,CASSFAALETQYF